This TCR beta chain was captured by sequencing in a study of early T cells in non-severe SARS-CoV-2 infection. Study-level information: The input, bulk RNA from unsorted whole blood, was sequenced, and chains were unpaired.

General study results and limits: Anti-spike CD8 responses were favored by VDJdb matching, which missed private and CD4 specificities.

Attachment of unique molecular identifiers was made to individual cDNA molecules. TCRdb recomputed calls from the 5' RACE reads with MiXCR, one row per CDR3 protein. The profile shows 30,000 to 40,000 distinct CDR3 sequences, 5% to 6% of them singletons. This clonotype has ten or more counts. Its target is unknown. Trimming cost V 1 base and J 3 bases, with 8 bases left between them. The CDR3 length is 14 residues. Germline assignment: CDR1 LNHNV and CDR2 YYDKDF (reference sequence). This clonotype originated in an adult who was a healthcare worker with PCR-confirmed SARS-CoV-2 infection or an uninfected control (not recorded which). V gene TRBV15 combines with J gene TRBJ2-3; possible D gene TRBD2, 5 bases. What was sequenced was whole blood. The CDR3 protein is CATSRAPGTDTQYF. In DNA, the CDR3 is TGTGCCACCAGCAGAGCGCCGGGAACAGATACGCAGTATTTT.